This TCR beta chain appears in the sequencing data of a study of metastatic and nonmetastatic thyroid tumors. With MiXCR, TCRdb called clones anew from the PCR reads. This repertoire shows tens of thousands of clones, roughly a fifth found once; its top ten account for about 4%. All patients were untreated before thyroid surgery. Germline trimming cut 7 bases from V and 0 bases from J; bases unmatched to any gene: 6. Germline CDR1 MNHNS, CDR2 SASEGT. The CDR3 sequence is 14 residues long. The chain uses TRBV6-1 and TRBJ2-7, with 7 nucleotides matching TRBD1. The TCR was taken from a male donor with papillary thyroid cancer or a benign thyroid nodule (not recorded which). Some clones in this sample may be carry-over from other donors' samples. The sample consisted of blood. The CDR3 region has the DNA TGTGCCAGCACGAGGGCAGGGGGCTCCTACGAGCAGTACTTC. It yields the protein CASTRAGGSYEQYF.